What follows are 11 T cell receptor beta chains derived from one specimen sequenced in a study of CD8 T cells in Susac syndrome. RNA, at about 0.45 to 1 ug, was reverse transcribed with random hexamers. TCRdb recomputed calls from the immunoSEQ multiplex PCR reads with MiXCR, one row per CDR3 protein. Of about 64,000 distinct CDR3 sequences in the sample, 90% to 95% were seen once. The sequencing input was CD8+ T cells from PBMCs. The receptors derive from a human donor with multiple sclerosis.

The V and J genes are TRBV20-1 and TRBJ1-4; 8 bases are shared with TRBD1. The germline gives CDR1 DFQATT, CDR2 SNEGSKA (reference sequence). The junction had 14 bases not matched to a gene; V was cut back by 5 bases and J by 3 bases. The CDR3 contains 17 residues. CDR3 amino acids: CSAPNLQGDVANEKLFF. DNA of the CDR3: TGCAGTGCTCCCAACCTACAGGGGGACGTAGCTAATGAAAAACTGTTTTTT.

The chain couples TRBV4-1 to TRBJ2-1, with D unclear. This CDR3 has 13 residues. Germline CDR1 is MGHRA and CDR2 is YSYEKL. Trimming stripped 0 bases from V and 6 bases from J, with 6 bases between. This CDR3 is CASSQEWGNEQFF. For the CDR3, the DNA is TGCGCCAGCAGCCAAGAGTGGGGCAATGAGCAGTTCTTC.

The rearrangement joins TRBV27 to TRBJ2-3, with TRBD2 identical over 7 bases. Looked up from germline, CDR1 is MNHEY and CDR2 is SMNVEV (reference sequence). V trimming: 7 bases; J trimming: 5 bases; junction bases outside the gene matches: 9. The CDR3 is made up of 14 amino acids. The CDR3: CASTDTGRLDTQYF. The DNA of the CDR3 is TGTGCCAGCACCGACACCGGGAGGTTAGATACGCAGTATTTT.

The genes are TRBV6-6 and TRBJ1-4; D is unresolved. The CDR3 is made up of 13 amino acids. Germline loops: CDR1 MNHNY, CDR2 SVGAGI (reference sequence). V was clipped by 0 bases and J by 6 bases, with 5 bases between them. CDR3 amino acids: CASSYSQDEKLFF. DNA of the CDR3: TGTGCCAGCAGTTACTCCCAGGATGAAAAACTGTTTTTT.

The V gene is TRBV12-3 or TRBV12-4, the J gene TRBJ1-1, with 9 bases identical to TRBD1. The CDR3 length is 13 residues. The V gene end was trimmed by 6 bases and the J gene end by 8 bases; junction bases not matched to a gene: 7. CDR3 nucleotides: TGTGCCAGCAGCCCCACAGGGGGCTCAGAAGCTTTCTTT. It translates to CASSPTGGSEAFF.

V is TRBV27 and J is TRBJ2-5; 9 bases align to TRBD1. V was pared by 5 bases and J by 5 bases, with 6 bases of the junction left unmatched. This CDR3 contains 14 residues. Germline-derived CDR1 and CDR2 are MNHEY and SMNVEV (reference sequence). The CDR3 coding sequence is TGTGCCAGCAGTCCACGACAGGGGGGCGAGACCCAGTACTTC. Protein: CASSPRQGGETQYF.

V usage is TRBV13 and J usage is TRBJ1-2; no clear D. There are 14 residues in the CDR3. V shed 5 bases and J shed 6 bases, with 16 bases lying between them. Germline CDR1 is PRHDT and CDR2 is FYEKMQ (reference sequence). The CDR3 is CASSPRGVGNGYTF. DNA of the CDR3: TGTGCCAGCAGCCCGCGGGGAGTGGGAAATGGCTACACCTTC. The whole variable domain, remainder taken from reference TRBV13 and TRBJ1-2, is AAGVIQSPRHLIKEKRETATLKCYPIPRHDTVYWYQQGPGQDPQFLISFYEKMQSDKGSIPDRFSAQQFSDYHSELNMSSLELGDSALYFCASSPRGVGNGYTFGSGTRLTVV.

The chain combines TRBV5-1 with TRBJ2-7; TRBD1 is a possible D gene (7 bases). The V end lost 5 bases, the J end lost 0 bases, and 15 bases lay between the germline ends. The CDR3 loop spans 15 amino acids. Germline CDR1 and CDR2: SGHRS and YFSETQ. The CDR3 here is CASREGAAGSYEQYF. CDR3 in DNA: TGCGCCAGCAGGGAGGGGGCTGCCGGCTCCTACGAGCAGTACTTC.

The V and J genes are TRBV6-2 or TRBV6-3 and TRBJ1-1; D is possibly TRBD1 (6 bases). Trimming cost V 6 bases and J 9 bases, with 14 bases left between them. The CDR3 covers 12 residues. Germline V gene data show CDR1 as MNHEY and CDR2 as SVGEGT. The CDR3 protein is CASSHPDSKAFF. CDR3 DNA sequence: TGTGCCAGCAGCCACCCGGACAGTAAAGCTTTCTTT.

This clonotype was counted a single time. Germline is not matched at one junction end, which may reflect a read error. V and J are TRBV3-1 and TRBJ2-5, with 9 nucleotides matching TRBD1. Germline CDR1 and CDR2: LGHDT and YNNKEL (reference sequence). This CDR3 contains 14 residues. CDR3 DNA: TGTGCCAGCAGACTTACAGGGGGCCAAGAGGCCCAATACTTC. As protein: CASRLTGGQEAQYF.

The genes are TRBV29-1 and TRBJ2-7, with 7 bases matching TRBD1. Germline V gives CDR1 SQVTM, CDR2 ANQGSEA. V shed 6 bases, J shed 3 bases, and the junction held 5 bases outside the gene matches. The CDR3 is 12 residues long. The chain's CDR3 is CSVRDSNYEQYF. CDR3 DNA sequence: TGCAGCGTCCGGGACAGCAACTACGAGCAGTACTTC.